The TCR beta chain described here comes from a study of cytomegalovirus exposure and HLA in healthy donors. V was shortened by 4 bases and J by 3 bases, with 9 bases between the two germline ends. CDR3 length equals 13 residues. The V gene's germline CDR1 is SGHNT and CDR2 YYREEE (reference sequence). There were likely unrecorded immune exposures, though donors were nominally healthy when sampled. A remark on this clone: No antigen is known for it.

Amplification used 60 Vbeta primers and 13 Jbeta primers. The assay was immunoSEQ multiplex PCR, and TCRdb's table has in-frame clones only and misses some. In the table there are approximately 160,000 clones, around 74% of which are singletons. Study-wide results and caveats: Earlier analysis found most TCR beta V segments productive about 90% or about 30% of the time.

The receptor was derived from a man aged 18-30 years in good health and CMV-seronegative. The specimen sequenced was PBMCs. The chain joins TRBV5-4 to TRBJ2-3, with D possibly TRBD1 on 6 matching bases. The CDR3 reads CASSVTGTDTQYF. CDR3 coding DNA: TGTGCCAGCAGCGTGACAGGAACAGATACGCAGTATTTT.